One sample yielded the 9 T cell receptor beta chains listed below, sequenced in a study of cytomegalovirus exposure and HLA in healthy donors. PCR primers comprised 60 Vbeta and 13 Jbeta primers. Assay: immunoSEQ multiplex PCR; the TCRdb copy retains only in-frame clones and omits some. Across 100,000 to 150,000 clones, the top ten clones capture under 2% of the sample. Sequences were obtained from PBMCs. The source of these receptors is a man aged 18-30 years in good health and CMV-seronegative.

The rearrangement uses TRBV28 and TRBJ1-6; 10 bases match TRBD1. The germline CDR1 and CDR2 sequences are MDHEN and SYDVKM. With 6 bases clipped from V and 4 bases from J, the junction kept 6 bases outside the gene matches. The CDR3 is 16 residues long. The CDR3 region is CASSTPGQGYNSPLHF. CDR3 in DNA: TGTGCCAGCAGCACACCGGGACAGGGGTATAATTCACCCCTCCACTTT.

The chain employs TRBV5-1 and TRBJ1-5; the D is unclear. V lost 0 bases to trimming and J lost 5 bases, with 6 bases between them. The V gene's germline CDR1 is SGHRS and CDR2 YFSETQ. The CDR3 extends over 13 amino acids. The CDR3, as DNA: TGCGCCAGCAGCTTGGTATCAGATCAGCCCCAGCATTTT. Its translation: CASSLVSDQPQHF.

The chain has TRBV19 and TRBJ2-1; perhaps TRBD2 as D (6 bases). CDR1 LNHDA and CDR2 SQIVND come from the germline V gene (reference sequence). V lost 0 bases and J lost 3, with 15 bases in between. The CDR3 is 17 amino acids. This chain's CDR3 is CASSIDPIADDYNEQFF. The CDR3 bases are TGTGCCAGTAGTATAGATCCGATAGCGGATGACTACAATGAGCAGTTCTTC.

The CDR3 DNA reads as TGTGCCAGCAGTTTATACAGCGGGACCGTAAACACCGGGGAGCTGTTTTTT. As protein: CASSLYSGTVNTGELFF. The gene calls are TRBV27 and TRBJ2-2, with 7 bases identical to TRBD2. After removal of 1 base from V and 2 bases from J, the junction contained 7 bases not matched to a gene. The CDR3 is 17 residues long. The germline CDR1 and CDR2 sequences are MNHEY and SMNVEV (reference sequence).

The CDR3 region has the DNA TGTGCCAGCAGCGGCGGGAAAACCTACGAGCAGTACTTC. This encodes CASSGGKTYEQYF. This chain joins TRBV5-6 and TRBJ2-7, with D perhaps matching TRBD2 (6 bases). CDR3 length: 13 amino acids. Germline-derived CDR1 and CDR2 are SGHDT and YYEEEE. V lost 4 bases and J 2 bases, leaving 10 bases between the germline ends.

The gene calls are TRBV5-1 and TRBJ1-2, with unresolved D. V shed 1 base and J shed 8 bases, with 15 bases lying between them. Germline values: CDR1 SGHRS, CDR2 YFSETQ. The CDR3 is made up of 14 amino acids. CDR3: CASSLLWFRRGYTF. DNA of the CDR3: TGCGCCAGCAGCTTGTTATGGTTCCGGAGGGGCTACACCTTC. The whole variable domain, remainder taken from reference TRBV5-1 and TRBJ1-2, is KAGVTQTPRYLIKTRGQQVTLSCSPISGHRSVSWYQQTPGQGLQFLFEYFSETQRNKGNFPGRFSGRQFSNSRSEMNVSTLELGDSALYLCASSLLWFRRGYTFGSGTRLTVV.

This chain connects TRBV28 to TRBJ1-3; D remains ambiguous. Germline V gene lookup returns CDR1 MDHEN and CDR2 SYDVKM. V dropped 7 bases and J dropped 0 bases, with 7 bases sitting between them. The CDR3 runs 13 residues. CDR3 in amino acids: CASTRGSGNTIYF. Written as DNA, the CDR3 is TGTGCCAGCACCCGGGGCTCTGGAAACACCATATATTTT.

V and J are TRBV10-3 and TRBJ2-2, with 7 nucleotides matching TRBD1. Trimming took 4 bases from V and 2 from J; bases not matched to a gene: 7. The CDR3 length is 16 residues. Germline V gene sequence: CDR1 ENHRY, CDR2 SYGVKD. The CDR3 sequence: CAISVGQTINTGELFF. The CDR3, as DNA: TGTGCCATCAGTGTGGGACAGACAATAAACACCGGGGAGCTGTTTTTT.

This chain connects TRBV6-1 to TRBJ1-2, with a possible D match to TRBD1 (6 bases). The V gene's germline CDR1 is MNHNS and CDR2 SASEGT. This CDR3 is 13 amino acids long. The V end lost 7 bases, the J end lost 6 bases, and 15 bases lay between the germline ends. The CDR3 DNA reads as TGTGCCAGCATCCCTTGGACAGAAGATGGCTACACCTTC. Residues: CASIPWTEDGYTF.